The 18 T cell receptor beta chains in this list originate from one sample, sequenced in a study of identical twins. TCRdb called the 5' RACE reads again in MiXCR, with one record for every CDR3 protein. The table includes 250,000 to 300,000 distinct CDR3 sequences, approximately 8.3% detected once. These data were also filed under a second study, of yellow fever vaccine responses in identical twins.

The sequenced material came from CD8+ T cells sorted from blood. The source is a woman aged 18 to 35 in good health.

This clonotype has ten or more counts. This sequence joins TRBV7-9 and TRBJ2-7, with 7 bases lining up with TRBD1. The ends lost 2 bases at V and 2 bases at J; junction bases unmatched: 3. From germline, CDR1 is SEHNR and CDR2 FQNEAQ (reference sequence). The CDR3 sequence is 14 residues long. CDR3 sequence reads: CASSLNQGAYEQYF. CDR3 nucleotide sequence: TGTGCCAGCAGCTTAAATCAGGGGGCCTACGAGCAGTACTTC.

This clonotype has only a few counts. V and J are TRBV29-1 and TRBJ1-2; D is ambiguous. V lost 4 bases and J lost 7, with 10 bases in between. The CDR3 consists of 11 residues. CDR1 is SQVTM and CDR2 is ANQGSEA in the germline V gene. The CDR3 protein is CSVVEGVGYTF. The DNA of the CDR3 is TGCAGCGTTGTAGAGGGCGTTGGCTACACCTTC.

This clonotype came up a few times. The genes are TRBV3-1 and TRBJ2-4, with D perhaps being TRBD1 or TRBD2 (5 bases each). The CDR3 has 18 amino acids. V was pared by 4 bases and J by 0 bases, with 19 bases between. Per the germline V gene, CDR1 is LGHDT and CDR2 is YNNKEL (reference sequence). CDR3 sequence: CASSPSPTGTLAKNIQYF. CDR3 sequence (DNA): TGTGCCAGCAGCCCTAGCCCTACAGGAACTCTAGCCAAAAACATTCAGTACTTC.

This clonotype was seen ten or more times. V usage is TRBV29-1 and J usage is TRBJ2-1, with 7 bases fitting TRBD1. The trim removed 7 bases at V and 9 bases at J, leaving 12 bases unmatched. Germline lookup yields CDR1 SQVTM and CDR2 ANQGSEA. The CDR3 covers 13 residues. The CDR3 loop is CSGGGIWESEQFF. DNA for the CDR3: TGCAGCGGAGGGGGCATTTGGGAGAGTGAGCAGTTCTTC.

This clonotype was seen a few times. The V call is TRBV7-9, the J call TRBJ2-5; 10 nucleotides match TRBD1. With V trimmed by 5 bases and J by 5 bases, 11 bases remained unmatched. The length of the CDR3 is 16 residues. Germline CDR1 and CDR2: SEHNR and FQNEAQ (reference sequence). CDR3 region: CASSQLRQGAGETQYF. DNA for the CDR3: TGTGCCAGCAGCCAACTAAGACAGGGGGCAGGGGAGACCCAGTACTTC.

The V and J genes are TRBV10-3 and TRBJ2-7; D uncertain. The CDR3 has 15 residues. From germline, CDR1 is ENHRY and CDR2 SYGVKD. V dropped 0 bases and J dropped 5 bases, with 14 bases sitting between them. Here the CDR3 reads CAISESAGQFDEQYF. The CDR3 DNA follows: TGTGCCATCAGTGAGTCTGCAGGTCAGTTCGACGAGCAGTACTTC.

This clonotype appeared a few times. The chain has TRBV5-1 and TRBJ1-4, with 7 positions matching TRBD1. Per the germline V gene, CDR1 is SGHRS and CDR2 is YFSETQ. The CDR3 is made up of 14 amino acids. Trimming took 6 bases from V and 5 from J; bases not matched to a gene: 7. The CDR3 region has the DNA TGCGCCAGCACCCAGACAGGGCGGAATGAAAAACTGTTTTTT. Translating it yields CASTQTGRNEKLFF.

There are a few counts of this clonotype. The J gene is TRBJ2-3, the V gene TRBV6-6; 9 bases fit TRBD1. Trimming cost V 0 bases and J 8 bases; bases outside gene matches: 0. CDR3 size: 13 residues. CDR1 and CDR2 (germline): MNHNY, SVGAGI (reference sequence). The CDR3 sequence is CASSYSDRGTQYF. The CDR3 bases are TGTGCCAGCAGTTACTCGGACAGGGGTACGCAGTATTTT.

This clonotype was detected only a few times. The J gene is TRBJ2-2, the V gene TRBV27; 10 nucleotides line up with TRBD2. The V gene end was trimmed by 5 bases and the J gene end by 2 bases; junction bases not matched to a gene: 5. This CDR3 is 16 amino acids long. Germline V gene lookup returns CDR1 MNHEY and CDR2 SMNVEV (reference sequence). The CDR3 region is CASSPSGSPNTGELFF. The DNA for the CDR3 is TGTGCCAGCAGTCCTAGCGGGAGTCCAAACACCGGGGAGCTGTTTTTT.

The rearrangement links TRBV15 to TRBJ2-7; the D is unclear. This CDR3 is built from 15 residues. The germline CDR1 and CDR2 sequences are LNHNV and YYDKDF (reference sequence). V was cut by 2 bases and J by 2 bases, with 13 bases left in between. The chain's CDR3 is CATSRSEVLPYEQYF. CDR3 coding DNA: TGTGCCACCAGCAGATCAGAGGTTCTCCCCTACGAGCAGTACTTC.

Points on this clonotype: A much larger clone lies one base from this, so it may be a read error. V usage is TRBV29-1 and J usage is TRBJ2-3, with 8 positions matching TRBD2. V was pared by 6 bases and J by 4 bases, with 9 bases of the junction left unmatched. The germline V gene has CDR1 SQVTM and CDR2 ANQGSEA. The CDR3 is 14 amino acids. In nucleotides, the CDR3 is TGCAGCGTGTGGGGACTAGTGGCCGCAGATACGCAGTATTTT. It encodes CSVWGLVAADTQYF.

The chain joins TRBV7-3 to TRBJ2-1; 8 bases are a match to TRBD2. Looked up from germline, CDR1 is SGHTA and CDR2 is FQGTGA. V gave up 2 bases and J gave up 7 bases; unmatched junction bases: 7. The CDR3 contains 15 residues. In DNA, the CDR3 is TGTGCCAGCAGCTTAGCGGGGGGCCCCCTGAATGAGCAGTTCTTC. The encoded protein is CASSLAGGPLNEQFF. The whole variable domain, filled in from reference TRBV7-3 and TRBJ2-1, reads GAGVSQTPSNKVTEKGKYVELRCDPISGHTALYWYRQSLGQGPEFLIYFQGTGAADDSGLPNDRFFAVRPEGSVSTLKIQRTERGDSAVYLCASSLAGGPLNEQFFGPGTRLTVL.

This clonotype was observed a handful of times. This CDR3 reads CASSVGLQGRSGNTIYF. The CDR3 nucleotides are TGTGCCAGCAGCGTTGGACTGCAGGGTCGATCTGGAAACACCATATATTTT. The chain combines TRBV9 with TRBJ1-3, with D maybe TRBD1 (5 bases). Trimming pared 2 bases from V and 1 base from J, leaving 16 bases between. CDR3 size: 17 residues. The germline gives CDR1 SGDLS, CDR2 YYNGEE.

This clonotype has at least ten counts. CDR3 sequence (DNA): TGCAGCGTTGTGGCAGCTACCTACGAGCAGTACTTC. Protein: CSVVAATYEQYF. V usage is TRBV29-1 and J usage is TRBJ2-7; the D is unclear. V was pared by 4 bases and J by 2 bases, with 9 bases between. This CDR3 region has 12 residues. Germline CDR1 is SQVTM and CDR2 is ANQGSEA.

This clonotype was detected a few times. V gene TRBV7-2 combines with J gene TRBJ2-7; the D gene is possibly TRBD1 (5 bases). CDR1 is SGHTA, CDR2 FQGNSA, per germline. Trimming removed 5 bases at V and 3 bases at J, with 14 bases between. The CDR3 is made up of 14 amino acids. CDR3 sequence (DNA): TGTGCCAGCAGCCCCTGGGGCGAGTACTACGAGCAGTACTTC. Translated, it gives CASSPWGEYYEQYF.

The chain's CDR3 is CASSHHGGVSTDTQYF. In nucleotides, the CDR3 is TGTGCCAGCAGCCATCATGGGGGGGTGAGCACAGATACGCAGTATTTT. The gene calls are TRBV6-1 and TRBJ2-3, with 7 bases aligning to TRBD2. The junction had 9 bases not matched to a gene; V was cut back by 6 bases and J by 0 bases. From germline, CDR1 is MNHNS and CDR2 SASEGT. This CDR3 has 16 residues.

The CDR3 reads CASSLRTSYEQYF. CDR3 bases: TGCGCCAGCAGCCTCCGGACCTCCTACGAGCAGTACTTC. This sequence joins TRBV4-1 and TRBJ2-7; D unresolved. With 4 bases removed from V and 0 bases from J, the gap between germline ends came to 7 bases. Germline V gene lookup returns CDR1 MGHRA and CDR2 YSYEKL. The CDR3 has 13 amino acids.

This chain joins TRBV5-1 and TRBJ1-2, with D perhaps matching TRBD1 (5 bases). The V gene lost 2 bases and the J gene lost 4 bases, with 24 bases spanning the gap. Germline V gene lookup returns CDR1 SGHRS and CDR2 YFSETQ. CDR3 length: 18 residues. The CDR3 sequence: CASSFSSQDRLPFYGYTF. The CDR3 coding sequence is TGCGCCAGCAGCTTCTCCTCGCAAGACAGATTGCCCTTCTATGGCTACACCTTC.